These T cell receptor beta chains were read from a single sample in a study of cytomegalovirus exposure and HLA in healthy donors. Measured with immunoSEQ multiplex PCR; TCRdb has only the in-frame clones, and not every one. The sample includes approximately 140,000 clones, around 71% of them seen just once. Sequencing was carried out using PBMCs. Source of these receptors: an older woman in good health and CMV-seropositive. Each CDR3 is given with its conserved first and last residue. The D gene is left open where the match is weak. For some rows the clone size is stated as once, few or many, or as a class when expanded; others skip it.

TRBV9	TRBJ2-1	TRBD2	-	TGTGCCAGCAGCTCGGGACTATTCAATGAGCAGTTCTTC	CASSSGLFNEQFF
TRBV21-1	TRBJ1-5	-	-	TGTGCCAGCAGCAAAAGGTGGAAGGGGGCGATTGACAATCAGCCCCAGCATTTT	CASSKRWKGAIDNQPQHF
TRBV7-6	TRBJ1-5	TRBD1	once	TGTGCCAGCAGCTTACGACAGGGGTTCGGAAATCAGCCCCAGCATTTT	CASSLRQGFGNQPQHF
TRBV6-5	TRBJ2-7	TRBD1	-	TGTGCCAGCAGCCGCGGGACAGGGCGGACCTACGAGCAGTACTTC	CASSRGTGRTYEQYF
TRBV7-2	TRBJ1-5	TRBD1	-	TGTGCCAGCAGTAGCTGGACAGGGGGCAACGATCAGCCCCAGCATTTT	CASSSWTGGNDQPQHF
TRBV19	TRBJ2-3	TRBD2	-	TGTGCCAGTAGTAGGGGGCTAGCGGGGGGGGTGATGGGCACAGATACGCAGTATTTT	CASSRGLAGGVMGTDTQYF
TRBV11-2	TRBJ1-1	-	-	TGTGCCAGCGGGCTCCGCTCTGAAGCTTTCTTT	CASGLRSEAFF
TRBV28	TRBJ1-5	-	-	TGTGCCAGCAGTGATAGAGGGCAGCCCCAGCATTTT	CASSDRGQPQHF
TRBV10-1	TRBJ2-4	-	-	TGCGCCAGCAGTGAGAACCCTCAGGACATTCAGTACTTC	CASSENPQDIQYF
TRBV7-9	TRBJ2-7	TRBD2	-	TGTTCCAGCAGCTTAGCGGGGGCGACATACGAGCAGTACTTC	CSSSLAGATYEQYF
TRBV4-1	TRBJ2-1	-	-	TGCGCCAGCAGCCAAGTACAGGGCTACAATGAGCAGTTCTTC	CASSQVQGYNEQFF
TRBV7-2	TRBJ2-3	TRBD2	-	TGTGCCAGCAGCTTACTAGCGGGGGGCTCCAATACGCAGTATTTT	CASSLLAGGSNTQYF
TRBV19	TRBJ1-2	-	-	TGTGCCAGTAGTATACGAAGCGAAGGCTACACCTTC	CASSIRSEGYTF
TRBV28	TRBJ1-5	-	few	TGTGCCAGCAGTCCAGTTAAGGGGATTAGCAATCAGCCCCAGCATTTT	CASSPVKGISNQPQHF
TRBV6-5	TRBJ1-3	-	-	TGTGCCAGCAGTTACTCGGGGGTGGAGGGTGGAAACACCATATATTTT	CASSYSGVEGGNTIYF
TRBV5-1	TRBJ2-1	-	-	TGCGCCAGCAGCTTACGGACGGACAGCTCCTACAATGAGCAGTTCTTC	CASSLRTDSSYNEQFF
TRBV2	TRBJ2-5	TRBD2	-	TGTGCCAGCAGTGTGGGTAGCGGGGGTGTTATAAGGGTCCAGTACTTC	CASSVGSGGVIRVQYF
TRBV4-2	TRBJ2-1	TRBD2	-	TGTGCCAGCAGCTGGACTAGCGGGGGGGCCCATGATGAGCAGTTCTTC	CASSWTSGGAHDEQFF
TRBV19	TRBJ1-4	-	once	TGTGCCAGTAGATACGGGGGGGCTACTAATGAAAAACTGTTTTTT	CASRYGGATNEKLFF
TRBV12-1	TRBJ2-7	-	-	TGTGCCAGCAGCCCGAGCGGGCCCCCCTACGAGCAGTACTTC	CASSPSGPPYEQYF
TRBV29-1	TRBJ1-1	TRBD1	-	TGCAGCGTTGGCGGACAGGGAAACACTGAAGCTTTCTTT	CSVGGQGNTEAFF
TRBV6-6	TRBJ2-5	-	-	TGTGCCAGCAGTTACTCGATGGGCGTTCAAGAGACCCAGTACTTC	CASSYSMGVQETQYF
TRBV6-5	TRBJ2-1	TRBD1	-	TGTGCCAGCAGGGACAGGAGCTCCTACAATGAGCAGTTCTTC	CASRDRSSYNEQFF
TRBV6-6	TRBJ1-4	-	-	TGTGCCAGCAGTTACACAGGGCTGGCTAATGAAAAACTGTTTTTT	CASSYTGLANEKLFF
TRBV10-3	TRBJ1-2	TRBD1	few	TGTGCCATCAGTGAGTCGAAAGCAGGGGGCGTTGGCTACACCTTC	CAISESKAGGVGYTF
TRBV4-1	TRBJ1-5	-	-	TGCGCCAGCAGCCAAGACGTCGGGCCCCAGCATTTT	CASSQDVGPQHF
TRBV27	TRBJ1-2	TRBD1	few	TGTGCCAGCAGTTTTAGGGGGCTATCTAACTATGGCTACACCTTC	CASSFRGLSNYGYTF
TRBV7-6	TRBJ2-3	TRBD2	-	TGTGCCAGCAGAGACGCTAGCGGAGGATATACTAGCACAGATACGCAGTATTTT	CASRDASGGYTSTDTQYF
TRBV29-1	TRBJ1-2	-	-	TGCAGCGCGGGGGATAACTATGGCTACACCTTC	CSAGDNYGYTF
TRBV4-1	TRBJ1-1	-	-	TGCGCCAGCAGCCAAGCCGGGGGAGGTGAAGCTTTCTTT	CASSQAGGGEAFF
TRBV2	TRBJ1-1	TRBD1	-	TGTGCCAGCAGTGAAATCGGGACAGGGATGGGTACTGAAGCTTTCTTT	CASSEIGTGMGTEAFF
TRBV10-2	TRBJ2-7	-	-	TGCGCCAGCAGGGGGCTGGGCTACGAGCAGTACTTC	CASRGLGYEQYF
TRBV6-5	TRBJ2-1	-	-	TGTGCCAGCAGCCTTTACAATGAGCAGTTCTTC	CASSLYNEQFF
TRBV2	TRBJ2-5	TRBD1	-	TGTGCCAGCGGACAGGGAGAGACCCAGTACTTC	CASGQGETQYF
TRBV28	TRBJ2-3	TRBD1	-	TGTGCCAGCAGTTTATTCGGACAGGGACAGGGAGATACGCAGTATTTT	CASSLFGQGQGDTQYF
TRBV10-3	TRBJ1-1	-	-	TGTGCCATCAGTGAACAGGGTATGAACACTGAAGCTTTCTTT	CAISEQGMNTEAFF
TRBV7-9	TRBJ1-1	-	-	TGTGCCAGCAGCTTAGGGGGACTTCAGGAGGCTTTCTTT	CASSLGGLQEAFF
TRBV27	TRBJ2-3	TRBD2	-	TGTGCCACCCTCTGGAGTAGCGGGGGGTGGGATACGCAGTATTTT	CATLWSSGGWDTQYF
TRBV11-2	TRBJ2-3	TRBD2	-	TGTGCCACCCTAGCGGGGTTCACAGATACGCAGTATTTT	CATLAGFTDTQYF
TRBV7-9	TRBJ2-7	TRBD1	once	TGTGCCAGCAGTTCGGACAGGGCTCCCTACGAGCAGTACTTC	CASSSDRAPYEQYF
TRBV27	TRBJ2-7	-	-	TGTGCCAGCAGTTTACGGGAATCCTACGAGCAGTACTTC	CASSLRESYEQYF
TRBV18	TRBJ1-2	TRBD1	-	TGTGCCAGCTCACCTGATCGGGACAGGGGCAGCTACACCTTC	CASSPDRDRGSYTF
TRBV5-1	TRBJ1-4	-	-	TGCGCCAGCAGCTTGATTGGGGGCCAGAATGAAAAACTGTTTTTT	CASSLIGGQNEKLFF
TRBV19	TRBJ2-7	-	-	TGTGCCAGTAGTACACGGGTAGCCTACGAGCAGTACTTC	CASSTRVAYEQYF
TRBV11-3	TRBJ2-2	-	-	TGTGCCAGCAGCCCGCGGTTGGGCGGGGAGCTGTTTTTT	CASSPRLGGELFF
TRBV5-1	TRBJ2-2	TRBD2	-	TGCGCCAGCAGCTTGGTTCTAGCGGGGATCACCGGGGAGCTGTTTTTT	CASSLVLAGITGELFF
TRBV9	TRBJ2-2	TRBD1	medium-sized	TGTGCCAGCAGCGCGCCTTACAGGGGTTATCTCACCGGGGAGCTGTTTTTT	CASSAPYRGYLTGELFF
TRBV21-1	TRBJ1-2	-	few	TGTGCCAGCAGCAAAGAAAGGGGCAGGCCGTATGGCTACACCTTC	CASSKERGRPYGYTF
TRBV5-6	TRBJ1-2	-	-	TGTGCCAGCAGCTTGGTCACAGGGAGGGCGAATGGCTACACCTTC	CASSLVTGRANGYTF
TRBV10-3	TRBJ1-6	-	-	TGTGCCATCAGTGAAGAGGCAGGGGCGAATTCACCCCTCCACTTT	CAISEEAGANSPLHF
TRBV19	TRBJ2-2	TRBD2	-	TGTGCCAGTAGCCTAGCGGGGGTGGCCGGGGAGCTGTTTTTT	CASSLAGVAGELFF
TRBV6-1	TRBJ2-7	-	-	TGTGCCAGCAGCGAGGACGGACAGTCCTACGAGCAGTACTTC	CASSEDGQSYEQYF
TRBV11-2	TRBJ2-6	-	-	TGTGCCAGCAGCTTAGATGTTTGGGGCAGGGCCCATTCTGGGGCCAACGTCCTGACTTTC	CASSLDVWGRAHSGANVLTF
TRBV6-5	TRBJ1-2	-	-	TGTGCCAGCAGTTCAAGCGCCCGGCCGGGGTCGAATGGCTACACCTTC	CASSSSARPGSNGYTF
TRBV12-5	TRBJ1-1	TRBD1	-	TGTGCTAGTGGGCGACAGGGATACACTGAAGCTTTCTTT	CASGRQGYTEAFF